Listed below are T cell receptor beta chains from one sample, sequenced in a study of CXCR3-negative and CXCR3-positive naive CD8 T cells. After re-calling the 5' RACE reads, TCRdb lists one entry per CDR3 protein, DNA absent. The sample totals 50,000 to 65,000 distinct CDR3 sequences. Input material: naive CXCR3- CD8+ T cells from blood. The receptors originated from a human donor in good health. Some clones in this sample may be carry-over from other donors' samples. Each CDR3 is given with its conserved first and last residue. Clone size is given for some rows only: seen once, a few or many times, or a class if the clone is expanded.

>.|TRBJ2-3|TRBV27
CASSPDRARTDTQYF
>.|TRBJ2-2|TRBV29-1
CSGQGASGELFF
>.|TRBJ2-2|TRBV28
CASSSTRQGVSGGELFF
>.|TRBJ2-7|TRBV28
CACIGRAERCEQYF
>.|TRBJ1-4|TRBV19
CASNEIPTNEKLFF
>.|TRBJ1-1|TRBV12-3/TRBV12-4
CASSLGDIEAFF
>.|TRBJ2-2|TRBV7-3
CASSLSGTPNTGELFF
>medium-sized|TRBJ2-7|TRBV29-1
CSVEKPGTDYEQYF
>.|TRBJ1-1|TRBV7-9
CASSPDSLNTEAFF
>.|TRBJ2-1|TRBV3-1
CASSQTGGNNEQFF
>.|TRBJ2-5|TRBV15
CATSSTPGYQETQYF
>.|TRBJ2-5|TRBV12-3/TRBV12-4
CASSYFREETQYF
>.|TRBJ2-7|TRBV20-1
CSAPPGDAYEQYF
>.|TRBJ1-4|TRBV27
CASGDRGLNEKLFF
>.|TRBJ2-7|TRBV7-9
CASSDRDSLNYEQYF
>.|TRBJ2-2|TRBV7-3
CASSPLRGHFSGELFF
>.|TRBJ1-3|TRBV5-6
CASRPISSGNTIYF
>.|TRBJ2-1|TRBV28
CASSSRTDYNEQFF
>.|TRBJ2-7|TRBV7-9
CASSLRQAGVYEQYF
>.|TRBJ1-4|TRBV7-2
CASSSTGGITEKLFF
>.|TRBJ2-3|TRBV7-9
CASSLGPWGDSTDTQYF
>.|TRBJ2-7|TRBV6-2/TRBV6-3
CASSWTESYEQYF
>.|TRBJ2-7|TRBV7-9
CASSSRDRVYEQYF
>.|TRBJ2-5|TRBV2
CARGDRGGETQYF
>.|TRBJ2-7|TRBV27
CASSFGGSLYEQYF
>.|TRBJ2-3|TRBV7-9
CASSGGPSSTDTQYF
>.|TRBJ2-7|TRBV28
CASRQSYEQYF
>.|TRBJ2-1|TRBV7-2
CASSLEGGPYEQYF
>.|TRBJ2-5|TRBV27
CASSVLAGTQETQYF
>.|TRBJ2-5|TRBV7-6
CASSLVGYQETQYF